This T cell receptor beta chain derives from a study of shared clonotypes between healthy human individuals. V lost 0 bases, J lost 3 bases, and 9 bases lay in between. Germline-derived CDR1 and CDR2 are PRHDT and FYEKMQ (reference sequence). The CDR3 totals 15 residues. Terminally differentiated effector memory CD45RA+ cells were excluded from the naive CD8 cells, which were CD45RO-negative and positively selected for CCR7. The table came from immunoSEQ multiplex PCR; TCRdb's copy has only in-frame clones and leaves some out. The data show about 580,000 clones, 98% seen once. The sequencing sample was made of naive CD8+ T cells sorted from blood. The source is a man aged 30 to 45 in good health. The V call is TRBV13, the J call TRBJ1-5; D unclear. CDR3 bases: TGTGCCAGCAGCTTAGGACAGTCTTACAATCAGCCCCAGCATTTT. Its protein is CASSLGQSYNQPQHF.